The next 3 T cell receptor beta chains were all read from a single sample in a study of siplizumab effects on memory and regulatory T cells. Method: immunoSEQ multiplex PCR; TCRdb's copy keeps in-frame clones and lacks some. The profile shows 70,000 to 95,000 clones, under 95% of them singletons. The sequenced sample was CD8+ T cells sorted from blood. The receptors derive from a human donor in good health.

The J gene is TRBJ1-6, the V gene TRBV7-9; 9 nucleotides match TRBD1. The CDR3 is 15 residues long. Germline trimming cut 1 base from V and 6 bases from J; bases unmatched to any gene: 1. CDR1 is SEHNR, CDR2 FQNEAQ, per germline (reference sequence). The DNA of the CDR3 is TGTGCCAGCAGCTTAGTGGACAGGGGTAATTCACCCCTCCACTTT. Residues: CASSLVDRGNSPLHF.

V is TRBV30 and J is TRBJ2-7; D not certain. This CDR3 is 13 amino acids long. CDR1 GTSNPN and CDR2 SVGIG come from the germline V gene (reference sequence). Trimming stripped 4 bases from V and 0 bases from J, with 10 bases between. The CDR3 is CAWTTLSSYEQYF. The CDR3 DNA reads as TGTGCCTGGACCACGTTATCCTCCTACGAGCAGTACTTC.

This clone has a single count. The chain carries TRBV13 and TRBJ2-7; no reliable D call. The ends were cut back, 4 bases at V and 0 bases at J, with 4 bases in the middle. This CDR3 has 12 amino acids. Germline V lookup: CDR1 PRHDT, CDR2 FYEKMQ (reference sequence). The CDR3 region has the DNA TGTGCCAGCAGCTCGAGCTCCTACGAGCAGTACTTC. Protein product: CASSSSSYEQYF.